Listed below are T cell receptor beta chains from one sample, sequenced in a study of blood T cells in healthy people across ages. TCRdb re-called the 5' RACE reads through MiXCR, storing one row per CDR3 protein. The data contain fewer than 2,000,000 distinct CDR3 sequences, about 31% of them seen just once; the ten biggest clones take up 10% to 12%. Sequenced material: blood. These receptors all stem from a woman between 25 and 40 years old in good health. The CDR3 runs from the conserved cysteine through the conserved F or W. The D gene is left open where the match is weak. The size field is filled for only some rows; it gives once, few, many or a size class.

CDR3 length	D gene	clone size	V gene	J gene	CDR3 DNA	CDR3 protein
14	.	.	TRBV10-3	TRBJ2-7	TGTGCCATCAGGAGTACCGGACAGCTCTACGAGCAGTACTTC	CAIRSTGQLYEQYF
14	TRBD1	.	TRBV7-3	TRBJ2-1	TGTGCCAGCAGCTTAGGAGGGACAGGTTACGAGCAGTTCTTC	CASSLGGTGYEQFF
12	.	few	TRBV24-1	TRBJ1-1	TGTGCCACCAGTGATTTCTTAGGGTCAGCTTTCTTT	CATSDFLGSAFF
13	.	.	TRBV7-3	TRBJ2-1	TGTGCCAGCAGCTTAGGGGGGGCGAAAACCCAGTTCTTC	CASSLGGAKTQFF
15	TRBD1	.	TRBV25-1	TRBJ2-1	TGTGCCAGCAGTGCCGGGACAGGGGGCCAAAATGAGCAGTTCTTC	CASSAGTGGQNEQFF
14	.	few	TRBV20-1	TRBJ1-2	TGCAGTGCTAGAGCGGCTGGGGGGGCTCGGGGCTACACCTTC	CSARAAGGARGYTF
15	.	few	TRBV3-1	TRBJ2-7	TGTGCCAGCAGCCAAGTCACAGTCGGAGCCTACGAGCAGTACTTC	CASSQVTVGAYEQYF
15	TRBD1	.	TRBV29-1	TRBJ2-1	TGCAGCGTTGTTGGGCCGGGACAGGGGTACGATGAGCAGTTCTTC	CSVVGPGQGYDEQFF
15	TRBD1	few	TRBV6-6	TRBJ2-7	TGTGCCAGCAGTTACGCGCAGGGGGCTACCTACGAGCAGTACTTC	CASSYAQGATYEQYF
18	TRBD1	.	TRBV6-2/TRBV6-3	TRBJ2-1	TGTGCCAGCAGTTACTCGAGACAGGGAATGTATTCCTACAATGAGCAGTTCTTC	CASSYSRQGMYSYNEQFF
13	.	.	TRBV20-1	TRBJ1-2	TGCAGTGCCGCCCGGACAGAGAACTATGGCTACACCTTC	CSAARTENYGYTF
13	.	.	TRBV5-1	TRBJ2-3	TGCGCCAGCGGGCCTCGGGCTGGGGATACGCAGTATTTT	CASGPRAGDTQYF
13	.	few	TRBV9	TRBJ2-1	TGTGCCAGCAGCGTAGCCGACAGCAATGAGCAGTTCTTC	CASSVADSNEQFF
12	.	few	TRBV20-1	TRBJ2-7	TGCAGTGCTAGTAGAGGGTTCTACGAGCAGTACTTC	CSASRGFYEQYF
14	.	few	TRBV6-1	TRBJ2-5	TGTGCCAGCAGTGAACGGCTGAGACAAGAGACCCAGTACTTC	CASSERLRQETQYF
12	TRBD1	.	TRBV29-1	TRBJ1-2	TGCAGCGTTAGGGGGACAGACTATGGCTACACCTTC	CSVRGTDYGYTF
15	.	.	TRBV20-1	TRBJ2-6	TGCAGTGCTTGGGGGGGCGACCCTGGGGCCAACGTCCTGACTTTC	CSAWGGDPGANVLTF
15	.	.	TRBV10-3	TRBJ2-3	TGTGCCATCAGTGATGTGGGGGGCGGGGCAGATACGCAGTATTTT	CAISDVGGGADTQYF
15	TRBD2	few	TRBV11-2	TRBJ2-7	TGTGCCAGCAGCCTCGGCCGGGGGGGAGTCTACGAGCAGTACTTC	CASSLGRGGVYEQYF
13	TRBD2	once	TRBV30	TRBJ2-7	TGTGCCTGGAGTGGGCTAGCGGACTACGAGCAGTACTTC	CAWSGLADYEQYF
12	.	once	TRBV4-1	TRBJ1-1	TGCGCCAGCAGCCAACACAAGTCTGAAGCTTTCTTT	CASSQHKSEAFF
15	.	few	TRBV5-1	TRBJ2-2	TGCGCCAGCAGCTTGGGCGCGACGACAGATGGGGAGCTGTTTTTT	CASSLGATTDGELFF
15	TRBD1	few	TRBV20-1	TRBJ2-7	TGCAGTGCTAGAGATCAAGGGACAGGGGGCGGCGAGCAGTACTTC	CSARDQGTGGGEQYF
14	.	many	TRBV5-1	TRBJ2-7	TGCGCCAGCAGCTTGAGGGCAGACTCCTACGAGCAGTACTTC	CASSLRADSYEQYF
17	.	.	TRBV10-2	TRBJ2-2	TGCGCCAGCAGTGCCCCCCCAGGGGTCACGCGCACCGAGGAGCTGTTTTTT	CASSAPPGVTRTEELFF
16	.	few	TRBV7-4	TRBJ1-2	TGTGCCAGCAGCGCGAGGCGGGGAACTGCTAACTATGGCTACACCTTC	CASSARRGTANYGYTF
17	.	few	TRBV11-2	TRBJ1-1	TGTGCCAGCTTGAAAGCGGGGTATTTGTTCGGGAACACTGAAGCTTTCTTT	CASLKAGYLFGNTEAFF
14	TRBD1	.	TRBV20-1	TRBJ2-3	TGCAGTGCGGCCGGGACAGGGGCCACAGATACGCAGTATTTT	CSAAGTGATDTQYF
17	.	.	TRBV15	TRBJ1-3	TGTGCCACCAGCAGAGGCTCGCTGTCAACCTCTGGAAACACCATATATTTT	CATSRGSLSTSGNTIYF
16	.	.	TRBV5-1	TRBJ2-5	TGCGCCAGCAGCTTGGCCTGGGGGCAGGACGCAGAGACCCAGTACTTC	CASSLAWGQDAETQYF
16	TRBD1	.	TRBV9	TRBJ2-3	TGTGCCGGCAGCGTAGCCCAGGGGGCCCGCACAGATACGCAGTATTTT	CAGSVAQGARTDTQYF
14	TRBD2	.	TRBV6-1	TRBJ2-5	TGTGCCAGCGAGGCGGTCGGGGGAGGGGAGACCCAGTACTTC	CASEAVGGGETQYF
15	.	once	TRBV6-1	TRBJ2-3	TGTGCCAGCAGTGAAGAAGGTGTAGCCCCAGATACGCAGTATTTT	CASSEEGVAPDTQYF
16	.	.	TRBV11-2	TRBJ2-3	TGTGCCAGCAGCACCTTTCCGGAGAGGATCACAGATACGCAGTATTTT	CASSTFPERITDTQYF
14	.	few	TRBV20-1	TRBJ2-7	TGCAGTGCTAGGAGGCCGGTTAGCTCCTACGAGCAGTACTTC	CSARRPVSSYEQYF
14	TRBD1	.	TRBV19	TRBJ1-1	TGTGCCAGTAGTTCACAGGGGTGGAACACTGAAGCTTTCTTT	CASSSQGWNTEAFF
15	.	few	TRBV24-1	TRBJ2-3	TGTGCCACCAGGGCAGGGGAATCTAGCACAGATACGCAGTATTTT	CATRAGESSTDTQYF
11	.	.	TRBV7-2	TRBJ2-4	TGTGCCAGCAGCTTAGGATCCATTCAGTACTTC	CASSLGSIQYF
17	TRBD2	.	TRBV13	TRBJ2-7	TGTGCCAGCAGCTTAGAGGGACTAGCGGGAGAAGGTTACGAGCAGTACTTC	CASSLEGLAGEGYEQYF
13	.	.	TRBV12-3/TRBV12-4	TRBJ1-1	TGTGCCAGTCCCCGCCCCGGGCACACTGAAGCTTTCTTT	CASPRPGHTEAFF
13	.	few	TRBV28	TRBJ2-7	TGTGCCAGCAGTTTAGCACCACTCTACGAGCAGTACTTC	CASSLAPLYEQYF
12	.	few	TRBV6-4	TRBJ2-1	TGTGCCAGCAGTGACTCGGGGAATGCGCAGTTCTTC	CASSDSGNAQFF
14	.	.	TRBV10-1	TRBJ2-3	TGCGCCAGCGGTGACGGTTCCACAACAGATACGCAGTATTTT	CASGDGSTTDTQYF
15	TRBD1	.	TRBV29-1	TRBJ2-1	TGCAGCGGCCTTCAGGGGGATCAGTCCTACAATGAGCAGTTCTTC	CSGLQGDQSYNEQFF
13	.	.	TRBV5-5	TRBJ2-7	TGTGCCAGCGGCTTGTTGGAGGGCTCGGAGCAGTACTTC	CASGLLEGSEQYF
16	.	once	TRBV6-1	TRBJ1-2	TGTGCCAGCAGTGAAAACGCCCGGAACCGTGGAACTGGCTACACCTTC	CASSENARNRGTGYTF